This is a list of T cell receptor beta chains from one sample in a study of T-cell memory formation after mild COVID-19. MiXCR, run by TCRdb on the 5' RACE reads, gives a single entry per CDR3 protein. This repertoire shows a few hundred thousand distinct CDR3 sequences, around 16% found once; its top ten account for roughly a fifth. Sequencing was performed on PBMCs or a T cell subset sorted from them (not recorded which). The receptors were gathered from a man between 18 and 35 years old who had mild COVID-19 (a few samples of this study predate the infection). Cell type and time point are not known. CDR3s include the opening cysteine and the closing phenylalanine or tryptophan. Fields, in order: D gene, clone size, V gene, J gene, CDR3 protein, CDR3 DNA. A D gene is named only where the DNA matches it firmly. A row's size may be missing; if present it is once, few, many or a size class.

.	many	TRBV7-9	TRBJ1-2	CASSLTDNYGYTF	TGTGCCAGCAGCCTTACGGATAACTATGGCTACACCTTC
TRBD2	many	TRBV12-3/TRBV12-4	TRBJ2-7	CASSLDRLAGAYEQYF	TGTGCCAGCAGTTTAGATCGGCTAGCGGGGGCCTACGAGCAGTACTTC
.	.	TRBV6-5	TRBJ1-1	CASSYRGLEAFF	TGTGCCAGCAGTTACAGGGGACTTGAAGCTTTCTTT
.	.	TRBV7-6	TRBJ2-5	CASSLVFGIQETQYF	TGTGCCAGCAGCTTAGTGTTCGGAATCCAAGAGACCCAGTACTTC
.	few	TRBV5-1	TRBJ2-1	CASSWSGASYNEQFF	TGCGCCAGCAGCTGGTCCGGGGCCTCCTACAATGAGCAGTTCTTC
.	few	TRBV24-1	TRBJ2-5	CATSDLNRDGQETQYF	TGTGCCACCAGTGATTTGAACAGGGACGGCCAAGAGACCCAGTACTTC
.	.	TRBV20-1	TRBJ2-5	CSVEDRAQETQYF	TGCAGTGTTGAGGACAGAGCCCAAGAGACCCAGTACTTC
TRBD1	few	TRBV27	TRBJ1-1	CASTKTGRTEAFF	TGTGCCAGCACCAAGACAGGGAGGACTGAAGCTTTCTTT
.	.	TRBV7-9	TRBJ1-1	CASSLGAVNTEAFF	TGTGCCAGCAGCTTAGGGGCTGTGAACACTGAAGCTTTCTTT
TRBD2	.	TRBV29-1	TRBJ2-1	CSVAGGGSSYNEQFF	TGCAGCGTTGCGGGCGGGGGAAGCTCCTACAATGAGCAGTTCTTC
.	few	TRBV7-9	TRBJ1-1	CASSLVQNTEAFF	TGTGCCAGCAGCTTAGTCCAGAACACTGAAGCTTTCTTT
.	few	TRBV5-6	TRBJ1-2	CASSLWGPWSSGGYTF	TGTGCCAGCAGCCTGTGGGGGCCCTGGAGTTCGGGTGGCTACACCTTC
TRBD1	few	TRBV20-1	TRBJ1-2	CSVGETGTDYGYTF	TGCAGTGTGGGCGAGACCGGGACAGACTATGGCTACACCTTC
.	.	TRBV7-9	TRBJ2-4	CASRRQDIAKNIQYF	TGTGCCAGCAGACGACAGGACATAGCCAAAAACATTCAGTACTTC
.	.	TRBV19	TRBJ2-2	CASRPRGGRSTGELFF	TGTGCCAGTAGGCCGAGGGGGGGTAGGAGCACCGGGGAGCTGTTTTTT
.	few	TRBV4-3	TRBJ2-3	CASSQESRGWGTDTQYF	TGCGCCAGCAGCCAAGAAAGTAGGGGATGGGGCACAGATACGCAGTATTTT
.	.	TRBV2	TRBJ2-1	CASIEGNEQFF	TGTGCCAGCATTGAGGGGAATGAGCAGTTCTTC
.	few	TRBV4-2	TRBJ2-5	CASSQESAVETQYF	TGTGCCAGCAGCCAAGAATCCGCTGTTGAGACCCAGTACTTC
.	few	TRBV23-1	TRBJ1-1	CARLGGMAFF	TGCGCCAGACTCGGGGGGATGGCTTTCTTT
.	.	TRBV4-1	TRBJ2-3	CASSQDRWDPTDTQYF	TGCGCCAGCAGCCAAGATAGGTGGGACCCGACGGATACGCAGTATTTT
.	.	TRBV28	TRBJ1-1	CASSFDFDTEAFF	TGTGCCAGCAGTTTCGACTTTGACACTGAAGCTTTCTTT
.	few	TRBV7-3	TRBJ2-3	CASSLWGKDTQYF	TGTGCCAGCAGCTTATGGGGAAAGGATACGCAGTATTTT
.	few	TRBV18	TRBJ2-7	CASSPPGRGRYEQYF	TGTGCCAGCTCACCACCCGGACGGGGCAGGTACGAGCAGTACTTC
TRBD1	few	TRBV6-5	TRBJ1-2	CASIGETGVDGYTF	TGTGCCAGCATTGGGGAGACAGGGGTTGATGGCTACACCTTC
.	few	TRBV7-2	TRBJ2-4	CASSLAALAKNIQYF	TGTGCCAGCAGCTTAGCTGCCTTAGCCAAAAACATTCAGTACTTC
.	few	TRBV5-6	TRBJ2-2	CASSWLFIGTGELFF	TGTGCCAGCAGCTGGCTTTTTATTGGCACCGGGGAGCTGTTTTTT
TRBD1	few	TRBV29-1	TRBJ1-4	CSVAPKFGQDEKLFF	TGCAGCGTTGCCCCTAAATTTGGACAGGATGAAAAACTGTTTTTT
.	.	TRBV4-2	TRBJ1-5	CASSQEMRSNQPQHF	TGTGCCAGCAGCCAAGAAATGCGGAGCAATCAGCCCCAGCATTTT
.	.	TRBV4-1	TRBJ2-7	CASSQRQDYEQYF	TGCGCCAGCAGCCAGAGACAGGACTACGAGCAGTACTTC
.	many	TRBV5-1	TRBJ2-1	CASSEGGNEQFF	TGCGCCAGCAGCGAGGGGGGGAATGAGCAGTTCTTC
.	few	TRBV4-1	TRBJ1-3	CASSQEGRSGNTIYF	TGCGCCAGCAGCCAAGAAGGACGCTCTGGAAACACCATATATTTT
.	.	TRBV7-9	TRBJ2-1	CASSLDMGNEQFF	TGTGCCAGCAGCTTGGACATGGGCAATGAGCAGTTCTTC
.	.	TRBV5-1	TRBJ2-7	CASSLGGFEQYF	TGCGCCAGCAGCTTGGGCGGTTTCGAGCAGTACTTC
.	.	TRBV7-8	TRBJ2-2	CASSETGKAGAGELFF	TGTGCCAGCAGCGAGACTGGGAAGGCCGGGGCCGGGGAGCTGTTTTTT
TRBD1	.	TRBV6-6	TRBJ1-2	CASSAPDREANYGYTF	TGTGCCAGCAGTGCTCCTGACAGGGAAGCTAACTATGGCTACACCTTC
TRBD1	few	TRBV29-1	TRBJ1-1	CSAEQGQLGAFF	TGCAGCGCCGAACAGGGACAGCTAGGTGCTTTCTTT
TRBD2	few	TRBV6-2/TRBV6-3	TRBJ2-4	CASSYTIAGDKNIQYF	TGTGCCAGCAGTTACACTATAGCGGGAGATAAAAACATTCAGTACTTC
.	many	TRBV3-1	TRBJ2-1	CASSQDSLSSYNEQFF	TGTGCCAGCAGCCAAGATTCGTTGAGCTCCTACAATGAGCAGTTCTTC
.	.	TRBV9	TRBJ1-3	CASSVGGGMSSGNTIYF	TGTGCCAGCAGCGTAGGGGGCGGGATGAGCTCTGGAAACACCATATATTTT
.	.	TRBV12-3/TRBV12-4	TRBJ2-3	CASSPLDPDADTQYF	TGTGCCAGCAGCCCTTTGGATCCCGACGCAGATACGCAGTATTTT
TRBD2	many	TRBV27	TRBJ2-1	CASKEGSGDEQFF	TGTGCCAGCAAGGAGGGGAGCGGGGATGAGCAGTTCTTC
TRBD1	few	TRBV7-7	TRBJ2-2	CASRGTGGTGELFF	TGTGCCAGCAGGGGGACAGGGGGGACCGGGGAGCTGTTTTTT
TRBD2	few	TRBV6-2/TRBV6-3	TRBJ2-1	CASSHQRGRDEQFF	TGTGCCAGCAGCCATCAGCGGGGGAGGGATGAGCAGTTCTTC
.	.	TRBV7-2	TRBJ1-5	CASSGTYGQPQHF	TGTGCCAGCAGCGGAACCTACGGTCAGCCCCAGCATTTT
.	.	TRBV21-1	TRBJ1-5	CASCTGYDSNQPQHF	TGTGCCAGCTGTACAGGGTACGATAGCAATCAGCCCCAGCATTTT
TRBD1	.	TRBV20-1	TRBJ1-2	CSARDRGGGYTF	TGCAGTGCTAGGGACAGGGGTGGGGGCTACACCTTC
TRBD1	few	TRBV2	TRBJ1-2	CASMGGQENGYTF	TGTGCCAGCATGGGGGGACAGGAAAATGGCTACACCTTC
.	.	TRBV20-1	TRBJ2-5	CSARLRGFQETQYF	TGCAGTGCTAGACTTAGGGGATTCCAAGAGACCCAGTACTTC
TRBD2	.	TRBV20-1	TRBJ2-1	CSASRDYLRGNEQFF	TGCAGTGCTTCCCGGGACTACCTGAGGGGAAATGAGCAGTTCTTC
.	.	TRBV20-1	TRBJ1-4	CSARGPNEKLFF	TGCAGTGCTAGAGGGCCGAATGAAAAACTGTTTTTT
.	few	TRBV5-1	TRBJ2-7	CASSLVPNRYEQYF	TGCGCCAGCAGCTTGGTACCCAACCGCTACGAGCAGTACTTC